These 20 T cell receptor beta chains share one sample of origin, sequenced in a study of cytomegalovirus exposure and HLA in healthy donors. PCR used 60 Vbeta primers and 13 Jbeta primers. The data were produced by immunoSEQ multiplex PCR, yet TCRdb's version contains in-frame clones alone and is incomplete. The sample has roughly 130,000 clones; about 74% are singletons. The sequenced material came from PBMCs. Receptors were obtained from a woman aged 50 to 60 in good health and CMV-seropositive.

The chain has TRBV18 and TRBJ2-7; 7 nucleotides line up with TRBD1. V gave up 5 bases and J gave up 5 bases; unmatched junction bases: 6. Looked up from germline, CDR1 is KGHSH and CDR2 is LQKENI. This CDR3 has 13 residues. CDR3 residues: CASSTRQGDEQYF. The CDR3, as DNA: TGTGCCAGCTCAACCCGACAGGGAGACGAGCAGTACTTC.

This chain connects TRBV4-1 to TRBJ2-3; 7 bases map to TRBD2. J was trimmed by 7 bases and V by 1 base; bases with no gene match: 2. CDR1 and CDR2 (germline): MGHRA, YSYEKL. CDR3 length: 13 residues. The chain's CDR3 is CASSQGAGYTQYF. Written as DNA, the CDR3 is TGCGCCAGCAGCCAAGGAGCGGGGTATACGCAGTATTTT.

The chain carries TRBV10-3 and TRBJ2-1; possibly TRBD1 for D (7 bases). CDR1 is ENHRY and CDR2 is SYGVKD in the germline V gene. The V gene lost 6 bases and the J gene lost 0 bases, with 21 bases spanning the gap. This CDR3 spans 18 amino acids. Here the CDR3 reads CAIRGGGPQGGSYNEQFF. DNA of the CDR3: TGTGCCATCAGAGGAGGGGGGCCTCAGGGGGGCTCCTACAATGAGCAGTTCTTC.

This rearrangement joins TRBV29-1 to TRBJ1-2; 7 bases agree with TRBD1. This CDR3 has 14 amino acids. Germline CDR1 reads SQVTM; CDR2 reads ANQGSEA. With V trimmed by 5 bases and J by 3 bases, 9 bases remained unmatched. CDR3 loop: CSVLGTAIHYGYTF. In DNA, the CDR3 is TGCAGCGTTTTGGGGACAGCCATTCACTATGGCTACACCTTC.

This clone showed up just a few times. V gene TRBV11-1 combines with J gene TRBJ2-7, with D maybe TRBD1 (6 bases). The ends were cut back, 6 bases at V and 0 bases at J, with 15 bases in the middle. CDR1 and CDR2 (germline): SGHAT, FQDESV (reference sequence). This CDR3 is built from 15 residues. The CDR3 protein is CASSQLRGSSYEQYF. In DNA, the CDR3 is TGTGCCAGCAGTCAACTCAGGGGAAGCTCCTACGAGCAGTACTTC.

This chain joins TRBV5-8 and TRBJ1-4; D remains unclear. Trimming took off 4 bases at V and 0 bases at J, with 7 bases between the two ends. The CDR3 has 14 residues. Germline V gene sequence: CDR1 SGHTS, CDR2 YDEGEE. The DNA of the CDR3 is TGTGCCAGCAGCGGGAGCTCAACTAATGAAAAACTGTTTTTT. Encoded protein: CASSGSSTNEKLFF.

The chain employs TRBV19 and TRBJ2-7; D is unresolved. V was trimmed by 6 bases and J by 1 base, leaving 10 bases between them. The CDR3 totals 13 residues. Germline assignment: CDR1 LNHDA and CDR2 SQIVND (reference sequence). The CDR3 reads CASSVALSYEQYF. For the CDR3, the DNA is TGTGCCAGTAGCGTCGCTCTATCCTACGAGCAGTACTTC.

This clone was observed a handful of times. V and J are TRBV10-2 and TRBJ1-1; possibly TRBD1 for D (5 bases). V was trimmed by 8 bases and J by 5 bases, leaving 15 bases between them. Germline CDR1 reads WSHSY; CDR2 reads SAAADI. The length of the CDR3 is 13 residues. CDR3 nucleotide sequence: TGCGCCAGCTCGTGGCAGGGTGGGACTGAAGCTTTCTTT. It specifies CASSWQGGTEAFF.

This chain connects TRBV4-3 to TRBJ2-2; TRBD1 might be the D (6 bases). V was shortened by 1 base and J by 1 base, with 10 bases between the two germline ends. Germline-derived CDR1 and CDR2 are LGHNA and YSLEER. This CDR3 is built from 16 residues. The CDR3 DNA follows: TGCGCCAGCAGCCAAGTGGTGACAGGGAACACCGGGGAGCTGTTTTTT. This gives the protein CASSQVVTGNTGELFF.

The chain combines TRBV28 with TRBJ1-4; 8 bases map to TRBD1. From germline, CDR1 is MDHEN and CDR2 SYDVKM. The V segment lost 4 bases and the J segment 6 bases; nucleotides outside the gene matches: 7. The CDR3 runs to 15 residues. DNA of the CDR3: TGTGCCAGCAGTTCCCGGACAGGGCGGGATGAAAAACTGTTTTTT. This sequence encodes CASSSRTGRDEKLFF.

The J gene is TRBJ1-2, the V gene TRBV6-1; D unresolved. Germline V gives CDR1 MNHNS, CDR2 SASEGT. V lost 2 bases and J lost 0, with 4 bases in between. This CDR3 comprises 13 residues. CDR3 sequence reads: CASSETANYGYTF. DNA for the CDR3: TGTGCCAGCAGTGAAACAGCTAACTATGGCTACACCTTC.

DNA for the CDR3: TGTGCCAGCAGCCCCATAGGGAGGGCTGAAGAGACCCAGTACTTC. This codes for CASSPIGRAEETQYF. The chain links TRBV5-6 to TRBJ2-5; 7 nucleotides match TRBD2. This CDR3 is 15 amino acids long. V dropped 4 bases and J dropped 3; count of bases not matched to a gene: 9. CDR1 and CDR2 (germline): SGHDT, YYEEEE.

The V gene is TRBV7-8, the J gene TRBJ2-3, with TRBD2 matching over 9 bases. With 7 bases clipped from V and 6 bases from J, the junction kept 8 bases outside the gene matches. Germline-derived CDR1 and CDR2 are SGHVS and FQNEAQ. The CDR3 covers 14 residues. Written as DNA, the CDR3 is TGTGCCAGCATACAAGCGGGGGGTGGGGATACGCAGTATTTT. Translation gives CASIQAGGGDTQYF. Together with reference TRBV7-8 and TRBJ2-3, the CDR3 gives the full variable domain: GAGVSQSPRYKVAKRGQDVALRCDPISGHVSLFWYQQALGQGPEFLTYFQNEAQLDKSGLPSDRFFAERPEGSVSTLKIQRTQQEDSAVYLCASIQAGGGDTQYFGPGTRLTVL.

The chain couples TRBV30 to TRBJ1-6; TRBD1 aligns across 7 bases. V lost 5 bases to trimming and J lost 10 bases; unmatched junction nucleotides: 5. This CDR3 spans 12 amino acids. Germline V gene lookup returns CDR1 GTSNPN and CDR2 SVGIG (reference sequence). CDR3 bases: TGTGCCTGGCAAACAGGGGACTCACCCCTCCACTTT. This codes for CAWQTGDSPLHF.

This clone was detected a few times. This chain links TRBV14 with TRBJ2-5, with D perhaps TRBD1 (6 bases). Germline-derived CDR1 and CDR2 are SGHDN and FVKESK. CDR3 length: 19 amino acids. V shed 2 bases and J shed 1 base, with 23 bases lying between them. CDR3 nucleotide sequence: TGTGCCAGCAGCCAACGATTTTCGTACAGGGTACTCGGCCAAGAGACCCAGTACTTC. Encoded protein: CASSQRFSYRVLGQETQYF.

The rearrangement joins TRBV7-7 to TRBJ1-5; D gene uncertain. The germline V gene encodes CDR1 SSHAT and CDR2 FNYEAQ (reference sequence). CDR3 length equals 12 residues. In DNA form, the CDR3 reads TGTGCTAGGAGGGTTCGGAATCAGCCCCAGCATTTT. This codes for CARRVRNQPQHF.

The genes are TRBV7-9 and TRBJ1-5; weak D call: TRBD1 (5 bases). Trimming took off 0 bases at V and 7 bases at J, with 10 bases between the two ends. The CDR3 consists of 14 residues. Germline CDR1 SEHNR, CDR2 FQNEAQ (reference sequence). DNA for the CDR3: TGTGCCAGCAGCTTAGCCTCGACAGACCAGCCCCAGCATTTT. The encoded protein is CASSLASTDQPQHF.

This clone was picked up a small number of times. The CDR3 loop is CASSDRGNEQFF. Written as DNA, the CDR3 is TGTGCCAGCAGTGACAGGGGGAATGAGCAGTTCTTC. The gene calls are TRBV9 and TRBJ2-1; 9 nucleotides align to TRBD1. CDR3 size: 12 residues. The junction had 1 base not matched to a gene; V was cut back by 5 bases and J by 7 bases. Germline values: CDR1 SGDLS, CDR2 YYNGEE.

The chain recombines TRBV19 with TRBJ1-1; tentatively, D is TRBD1 (5 bases). Germline assignment: CDR1 LNHDA and CDR2 SQIVND (reference sequence). Trimming removed 11 bases at V and 7 bases at J, with 17 bases between. The CDR3 has 12 amino acids. The CDR3 DNA reads as TGTGCCTCGCGGGGGGGGAGAGGTGAAGCTTTCTTT. Encoded protein: CASRGGRGEAFF.

This clone occurred a few times. The DNA of the CDR3 is TGTGCCAGCAGTTACGGGGGACTGGATTCACCCCTCCACTTT. It specifies CASSYGGLDSPLHF. The rearrangement joins TRBV6-5 to TRBJ1-6, with D possibly TRBD1 on 5 matching bases. The germline CDR1 and CDR2 sequences are MNHEY and SVGAGI. The CDR3 runs 14 residues. V lost 2 bases to trimming and J lost 8 bases, with 10 bases between them.